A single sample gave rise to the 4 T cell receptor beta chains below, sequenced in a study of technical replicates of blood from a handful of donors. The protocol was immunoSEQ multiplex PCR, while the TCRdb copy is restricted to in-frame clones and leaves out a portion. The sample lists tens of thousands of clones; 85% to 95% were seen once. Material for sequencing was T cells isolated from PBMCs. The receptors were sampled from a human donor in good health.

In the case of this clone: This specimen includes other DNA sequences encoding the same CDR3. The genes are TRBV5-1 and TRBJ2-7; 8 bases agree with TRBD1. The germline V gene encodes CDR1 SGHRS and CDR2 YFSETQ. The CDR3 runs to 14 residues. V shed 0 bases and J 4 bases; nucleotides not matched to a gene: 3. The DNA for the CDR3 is TGCGCCAGCAGCTTGGGACAGGGGCCATACGAGCAGTACTTC. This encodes CASSLGQGPYEQYF.

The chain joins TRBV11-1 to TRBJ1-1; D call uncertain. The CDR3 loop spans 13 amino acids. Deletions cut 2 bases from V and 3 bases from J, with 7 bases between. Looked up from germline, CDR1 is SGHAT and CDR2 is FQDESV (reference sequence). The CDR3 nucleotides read TGTGCCAGCAGCTTACACTTGGACACTGAAGCTTTCTTT. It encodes CASSLHLDTEAFF.

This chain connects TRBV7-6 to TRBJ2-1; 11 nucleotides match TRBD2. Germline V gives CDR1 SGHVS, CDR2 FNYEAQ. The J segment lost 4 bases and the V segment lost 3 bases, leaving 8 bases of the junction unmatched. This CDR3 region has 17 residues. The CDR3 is CASSFSGLAETYNEQFF. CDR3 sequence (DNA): TGTGCCAGCAGCTTTTCGGGACTAGCGGAGACTTACAATGAGCAGTTCTTC.

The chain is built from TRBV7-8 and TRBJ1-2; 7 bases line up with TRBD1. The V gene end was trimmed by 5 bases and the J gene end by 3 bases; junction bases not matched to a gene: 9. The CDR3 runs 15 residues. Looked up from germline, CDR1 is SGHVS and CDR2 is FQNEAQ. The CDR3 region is CASSLGVGTDYGYTF. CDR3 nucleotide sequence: TGTGCCAGCAGCCTAGGGGTTGGGACAGACTATGGCTACACCTTC.